Below, 18 T cell receptor beta chains from the same sample are listed, as sequenced in a study of identical twins. Using its own MiXCR run on the 5' RACE reads, TCRdb lists one record per CDR3 protein. The sample lists about 810,000 distinct CDR3 sequences, about 12% occurring once. These data also formed part of another study, on yellow fever vaccine responses in identical twins.

The sequenced sample was PBMCs. Receptors were obtained from a woman aged 18-35 years in good health.

This clonotype was detected only a few times. The V call is TRBV15, the J call TRBJ1-1; 8 bases line up with TRBD1. CDR3 length equals 15 residues. Germline values: CDR1 LNHNV, CDR2 YYDKDF (reference sequence). J was trimmed by 4 bases and V by 5 bases; bases with no gene match: 9. CDR3 nucleotides: TGTGCCACCAGCCGGGACAGGTCCTTGGGCACTGAAGCTTTCTTT. It is translated as CATSRDRSLGTEAFF. The full variable domain, with the rest looked up from reference TRBV15 and TRBJ1-1, is DAMVIQNPRYQVTQFGKPVTLSCSQTLNHNVMYWYQQKSSQAPKLLFHYYDKDFNNEADTPDNFQSRRPNTSFCFLDIRSPGLGDTAMYLCATSRDRSLGTEAFFGQGTRLTVV.

This chain links TRBV5-5 with TRBJ2-5, with 14 bases fitting TRBD2. The length of the CDR3 is 17 residues. V gave up 7 bases and J gave up 2 bases; unmatched junction bases: 10. Germline lookup yields CDR1 SGHKS and CDR2 YYEKEE (reference sequence). In DNA, the CDR3 is TGTGCCAGCGGCCCTGGGACTAGCGGGGGTTTACAAGAGACCCAGTACTTC. Encoded protein: CASGPGTSGGLQETQYF.

V and J are TRBV25-1 and TRBJ1-4; 9 bases align to TRBD1. The CDR3 is made up of 13 amino acids. Per the germline V gene, CDR1 is MGHDK and CDR2 is SYGVNS. V lost 7 bases to trimming and J lost 7 bases; unmatched junction nucleotides: 4. The CDR3 DNA sequence: TGTGCCAGCATGGGACAGGGCGGTGAAAAACTGTTTTTT. Its protein product is CASMGQGGEKLFF.

Ten or more counts support this clonotype. This chain's CDR3 is CASSSTGAYEQYV. The CDR3 coding sequence is TGTGCCAGCAGCTCCACAGGGGCCTACGAGCAGTACGTC. The chain uses TRBV7-9 and TRBJ2-7; 7 positions match TRBD1. This CDR3 contains 13 residues. Germline V CDR1 and CDR2: SEHNR, FQNEAQ (reference sequence). V shed 4 bases and J 2 bases; nucleotides not matched to a gene: 2.

This clonotype was counted a few times. The chain employs TRBV9 and TRBJ2-2; D is perhaps TRBD2 (5 bases). The length of the CDR3 is 15 residues. Per the germline V gene, CDR1 is SGDLS and CDR2 is YYNGEE. The V end lost 0 bases, the J end lost 7 bases, and 13 bases lay between the germline ends. CDR3 DNA: TGTGCCAGCAGCGTAGACCGGTGGACTCACGGGGAGCTGTTTTTT. Protein product: CASSVDRWTHGELFF.

This clonotype was observed once. The rearrangement links TRBV10-2 to TRBJ1-1; D ambiguous. Per the germline V gene, CDR1 is WSHSY and CDR2 is SAAADI. This CDR3 region has 13 residues. Deletions cut 0 bases from V and 9 bases from J, with 11 bases between. For the CDR3, the DNA is TGCGCCAGCAGTGAGTCTAGGAGTAACAAAGCTTTCTTT. As protein: CASSESRSNKAFF.

In this sample, this clonotype turned up a few times. The chain couples TRBV5-1 to TRBJ2-3, with 9 positions matching TRBD2. The length of the CDR3 is 15 residues. The V gene's germline CDR1 is SGHRS and CDR2 YFSETQ. The junction had 6 bases not matched to a gene; V was cut back by 4 bases and J by 3 bases. CDR3 DNA: TGCGCCAGCAGCAGTTGGGGACTAGCAACAGATACGCAGTATTTT. This encodes CASSSWGLATDTQYF.

The chain combines TRBV5-6 with TRBJ2-3; 8 positions agree with TRBD2. The CDR3 runs to 14 residues. With 9 bases clipped from V and 7 bases from J, the junction kept 13 bases outside the gene matches. The germline V gene has CDR1 SGHDT and CDR2 YYEEEE. For the CDR3, the DNA is TGTGCCACGAGCGGGGGAGGGCCTTATCATACGCAGTATTTT. Translation gives CATSGGGPYHTQYF.

This clonotype showed up just a few times. CDR3 DNA: TGTGCCAGCAGATCAATTGAGGGGGCTAACTATGGCTACACCTTC. The encoded protein is CASRSIEGANYGYTF. This chain links TRBV11-2 with TRBJ1-2; D perhaps matches TRBD1 (6 bases). The CDR3 is made up of 15 amino acids. CDR1 is SGHAT, CDR2 FQNNGV, per germline. V was cut by 6 bases and J by 0 bases, with 14 bases left in between.

The V call is TRBV29-1, the J call TRBJ2-7; 7 positions agree with TRBD2. The germline gives CDR1 SQVTM, CDR2 ANQGSEA. The J segment lost 1 base and the V segment lost 3 bases, leaving 6 bases of the junction unmatched. CDR3 length equals 14 residues. CDR3 nucleotides: TGCAGCGTTGACATTGGCGGGAGTTCCTACGAGCAGTACTTC. Its translation: CSVDIGGSSYEQYF.

J is TRBJ2-1 and V is TRBV6-2 or TRBV6-3, with D possibly matching TRBD2 (5 bases). The CDR3 spans 12 residues. V lost 6 bases to trimming and J lost 4 bases, with 7 bases between them. In germline, CDR1 is MNHEY, CDR2 SVGEGT. DNA for the CDR3: TGTGCCAGCAGCCGGGAATACAATGAGCAGTTCTTC. Translating it yields CASSREYNEQFF.

There are a few counts of this clonotype. The V gene is TRBV7-3, the J gene TRBJ1-6, with 9 bases lining up with TRBD1. CDR3 length equals 14 residues. V gave up 5 bases and J gave up 9 bases; unmatched junction bases: 5. In germline, CDR1 is SGHTA, CDR2 FQGTGA. CDR3 sequence: CASSQDRGSSPLHF. For the CDR3, the DNA is TGTGCCAGCAGCCAGGACAGGGGTAGTTCACCCCTCCACTTT.

The chain is built from TRBV27 and TRBJ2-7; D unclear. Looked up from germline, CDR1 is MNHEY and CDR2 is SMNVEV (reference sequence). Trimming cost V 8 bases and J 3 bases, with 14 bases left between them. This CDR3 contains 13 residues. The CDR3 DNA is TGTGCCAGCCACACCGCCATTCGCTACGAGCAGTACGTC. Amino acid sequence: CASHTAIRYEQYV.

V and J are TRBV12-3 or TRBV12-4 and TRBJ2-1, with TRBD2 identical over 8 bases. The junction had 15 bases not matched to a gene; V was cut back by 7 bases and J by 7 bases. This CDR3 has 16 residues. The CDR3 here is CASITTGTSVINEQFF. As DNA, the CDR3 is TGTGCCAGCATCACCACCGGGACTAGTGTAATTAATGAGCAGTTCTTC.

This clonotype appeared many times. The chain employs TRBV2 and TRBJ1-1; D gene unclear. The CDR3 totals 11 residues. Germline V gene sequence: CDR1 SNHLY, CDR2 FYNNEI. Here the CDR3 reads CAGVMNTEAFF. DNA of the CDR3: TGTGCGGGAGTCATGAACACTGAAGCTTTCTTT.

The J gene is TRBJ2-7, the V gene TRBV5-1; 13 bases map to TRBD2. The trim removed 3 bases at V and 3 bases at J, leaving 6 bases unmatched. The CDR3 runs to 16 residues. In germline, CDR1 is SGHRS, CDR2 YFSETQ. Written as DNA, the CDR3 is TGCGCCAGCAGCTCAGGACTAGCGGGAGTAATCTACGAGCAGTACTTC. It specifies CASSSGLAGVIYEQYF.

This clonotype was observed a few times. The rearrangement joins TRBV20-1 to TRBJ2-5; 8 bases fit TRBD2. The CDR3 is 17 residues long. The germline V gene has CDR1 DFQATT and CDR2 SNEGSKA (reference sequence). The ends lost 3 bases at V and 4 bases at J; junction bases unmatched: 16. CDR3 sequence reads: CSARGFMSGRAPETQYF. The DNA of the CDR3 is TGCAGTGCTAGGGGGTTTATGAGCGGGAGAGCCCCAGAGACCCAGTACTTC.

A few counts support this clonotype. The chain links TRBV20-1 to TRBJ2-7, with 11 bases matching TRBD2. The V gene end was trimmed by 0 bases and the J gene end by 3 bases; junction bases not matched to a gene: 7. CDR1 DFQATT and CDR2 SNEGSKA come from the germline V gene (reference sequence). The CDR3 extends over 16 amino acids. The CDR3 bases are TGCAGTGCTAGAGACCGATCGGGACTAGCGGTCTACGAGCAGTACTTC. This gives the protein CSARDRSGLAVYEQYF.